This record concerns one TCR beta chain sequence. These data come from a study of blood T cell repertoires in COVID-19. The wider study: Sites in the United States, Italy and Spain provided acute and convalescent COVID-19 samples. Nucleic acid was either cDNA or gDNA, and it came from T cells, B-cell-depleted T cells, or PBMCs.

With 1 base clipped from V and 3 bases from J, the junction kept 2 bases outside the gene matches. Germline lookup yields CDR1 LGHDT and CDR2 YNNKEL (reference sequence). The CDR3 runs 16 residues. In the original analysis: From reference gene primer amplification, estimates of nucleated cell counts were derived. Method: immunoSEQ multiplex PCR; TCRdb's copy keeps in-frame clones and lacks some. The V and J calls and clone size come from that table; D and trimming were worked out from the DNA. Of tens of thousands of clones listed, approximately 86% are singletons. The sequenced material came from peripheral blood. The chain carries TRBV3-1 (or the pseudogene TRBV3-2) and TRBJ2-1, with 11 bases matching TRBD2. The sequence was obtained from a human donor in a cohort sampled during active COVID-19. The CDR3 coding sequence is TGTGCCAGCAGCCAAGGAACTAGCGGGAGCTACAATGAGCAGTTCTTC. It encodes CASSQGTSGSYNEQFF.